The 22 T cell receptor beta chains below all came from one sample that was sequenced in a study of cytomegalovirus exposure and HLA in healthy donors. Primers included in the PCR were 60 Vbeta and 13 Jbeta primers. Sequencing used immunoSEQ multiplex PCR; TCRdb keeps in-frame clones, though not all of them. The sample has about 190,000 clones; roughly 80% are singletons. The sequencing input was PBMCs. The receptor set was obtained from a woman aged 25 to 39 in good health and CMV-seropositive.

The chain recombines TRBV5-4 with TRBJ2-5; 10 bases line up with TRBD2. Germline V gene sequence: CDR1 SGHNT, CDR2 YYREEE (reference sequence). The ends lost 0 bases at V and 5 bases at J; junction bases unmatched: 7. This CDR3 has 16 amino acids. CDR3 in DNA: TGTGCCAGCAGCTTGGATCTAGCGGGAGTAGGTGAGACCCAGTACTTC. This translates into CASSLDLAGVGETQYF.

This clone was found once. V gene TRBV9 combines with J gene TRBJ2-2, with D maybe TRBD2 (6 bases). CDR1 and CDR2 (germline): SGDLS, YYNGEE. V lost 0 bases and J lost 7, with 19 bases in between. CDR3 length: 17 amino acids. The CDR3 DNA sequence: TGTGCCAGCAGCGTAGCGGGCGGGGTTGTAAGTGTCGGGGAGCTGTTTTTT. It yields the protein CASSVAGGVVSVGELFF.

The rearrangement joins TRBV15 to TRBJ2-1; 9 bases map to TRBD1. The CDR3 sequence is 17 residues long. Germline V gene sequence: CDR1 LNHNV, CDR2 YYDKDF (reference sequence). The V segment lost 0 bases and the J segment 4 bases; nucleotides outside the gene matches: 7. In nucleotides, the CDR3 is TGTGCCACCAGCAGAGATATTAACGACAGGGGGTACAATGAGCAGTTCTTC. This encodes CATSRDINDRGYNEQFF.

For this clone: The sample contains more than one DNA sequence encoding this CDR3. V usage is TRBV27 and J usage is TRBJ2-7; TRBD1 might be the D (6 bases). The CDR3 spans 11 residues. Germline V CDR1 and CDR2: MNHEY, SMNVEV (reference sequence). Trimming stripped 6 bases from V and 4 bases from J, with 7 bases between. The CDR3 loop reads CASSTGYEQYF. The CDR3 DNA reads as TGTGCCAGCAGCACAGGGTACGAGCAGTACTTC.

CDR3 coding DNA: TGTGCCAGTAGTATGGTCGGAGGAAACCCCTACGAGCAGTACTTC. Translated, it gives CASSMVGGNPYEQYF. This chain uses TRBV19 with TRBJ2-7; D is perhaps TRBD2 (5 bases). Germline loops: CDR1 LNHDA, CDR2 SQIVND (reference sequence). The CDR3 has 15 residues. V was pared by 3 bases and J by 2 bases, with 14 bases between.

The chain uses TRBV2 and TRBJ2-2, with 9 nucleotides matching TRBD2. Trimming cost V 7 bases and J 7 bases; bases outside gene matches: 10. The CDR3 extends over 15 amino acids. Germline V gene sequence: CDR1 SNHLY, CDR2 FYNNEI. For the CDR3, the DNA is TGTGCCAGCAAGATGACTAGCGGAGGTATCGGGGAGCTGTTTTTT. Translated, it gives CASKMTSGGIGELFF.

This chain connects TRBV5-1 to TRBJ1-1; no definite D call. The CDR3 is made up of 14 amino acids. Germline V gene data show CDR1 as SGHRS and CDR2 as YFSETQ. Trimming pared 0 bases from V and 7 bases from J, leaving 13 bases between. CDR3 nucleotides: TGCGCCAGCAGCTTGGCCCTGGGTGGGAGTGAAGCTTTCTTT. Translating gives CASSLALGGSEAFF.

The chain has TRBV19 and TRBJ2-7; TRBD2 matches 8 bases. Germline values: CDR1 LNHDA, CDR2 SQIVND (reference sequence). The CDR3 length is 14 residues. V shed 5 bases, J shed 0 bases, and the junction held 3 bases outside the gene matches. In DNA, the CDR3 is TGTGCCAGTAGTCCCGGGACTAGCTCCTACGAGCAGTACTTC. Encoded protein: CASSPGTSSYEQYF.

V usage is TRBV7-2 and J usage is TRBJ2-7, with D perhaps matching TRBD2 (6 bases). Per the germline V gene, CDR1 is SGHTA and CDR2 is FQGNSA. V was shortened by 5 bases and J by 3 bases, with 17 bases between the two germline ends. The CDR3 is 15 amino acids. CDR3 in amino acids: CASSRGAGAFYEQYF. The CDR3 coding sequence is TGTGCCAGCAGCCGCGGGGCCGGAGCGTTCTACGAGCAGTACTTC.

The chain links TRBV5-1 to TRBJ2-3; TRBD1 might be the D (5 bases). CDR1 SGHRS and CDR2 YFSETQ come from the germline V gene. There are 14 residues in the CDR3. The germline V and J ends were trimmed by 0 bases and 3 bases, with 8 bases remaining between them. The CDR3 reads CASSLERGTDTQYF. The CDR3 region has the DNA TGCGCCAGCAGCTTGGAAAGGGGTACAGATACGCAGTATTTT.

This chain uses TRBV10-3 with TRBJ2-7; 9 nucleotides agree with TRBD2. This CDR3 has 17 amino acids. Germline CDR1 ENHRY, CDR2 SYGVKD. Trimming took 0 bases from V and 7 from J; bases not matched to a gene: 13. The CDR3 protein is CAISESGTSTPWDEQYF. The CDR3 region has the DNA TGTGCCATCAGTGAGTCGGGGACTAGCACCCCCTGGGATGAGCAGTACTTC.

This chain uses TRBV19 with TRBJ2-1; 8 nucleotides line up with TRBD1. Per the germline V gene, CDR1 is LNHDA and CDR2 is SQIVND (reference sequence). There are 15 residues in the CDR3. V shed 6 bases, J shed 4 bases, and the junction held 8 bases outside the gene matches. The CDR3 DNA sequence: TGTGCCAGTAGCCCGGACAGGGACTCGTACAATGAGCAGTTCTTC. This sequence encodes CASSPDRDSYNEQFF.

The CDR3 reads CASSPRTITPNTEAFF. The CDR3 nucleotides are TGTGCCAGCTCACCAAGAACTATCACTCCGAACACTGAAGCTTTCTTT. The chain links TRBV18 to TRBJ1-1, with D uncertain. The CDR3 extends over 16 amino acids. V lost 2 bases and J 1 base, leaving 14 bases between the germline ends. Germline CDR1 reads KGHSH; CDR2 reads LQKENI.

The chain uses TRBV5-8 and TRBJ2-1; no definite D call. V shed 0 bases and J shed 3 bases, with 10 bases lying between them. CDR1 is SGHTS and CDR2 is YDEGEE in the germline V gene. This CDR3 comprises 15 residues. The chain's CDR3 is CASSLARLHYNEQFF. For the CDR3, the DNA is TGTGCCAGCAGCTTGGCCAGGCTACACTACAATGAGCAGTTCTTC. Looking up the rest from reference TRBV5-8 and TRBJ2-1 gives the full variable domain: EAGVTQSPTHLIKTRGQQATLRCSPISGHTSVYWYQQALGLGLQFLLWYDEGEERNRGNFPPRFSGRQFPNYSSELNVNALELEDSALYLCASSLARLHYNEQFFGPGTRLTVL.

This chain joins TRBV27 and TRBJ2-5, with D uncertain. The J call is doubtful: the DNA matches TRBJ2-7 better. CDR1 and CDR2 from the germline V gene are MNHEY and SMNVEV (reference sequence). The CDR3 length is 11 residues. For the CDR3, the DNA is TGTGCCAGCTCAAGCTCCTACGAGCAGTACTTC. Amino acid sequence: CASSSSYEQYF.

This clone was detected a few times. The chain recombines TRBV5-4 with TRBJ2-1, with 7 nucleotides matching TRBD1. The V gene end was trimmed by 1 base and the J gene end by 4 bases; junction bases not matched to a gene: 5. Looked up from germline, CDR1 is SGHNT and CDR2 is YYREEE (reference sequence). The length of the CDR3 is 15 residues. This CDR3 reads CASSLTAQGYNEQFF. As DNA, the CDR3 is TGTGCCAGCAGCTTGACGGCACAGGGGTACAATGAGCAGTTCTTC.

This chain links TRBV6-6 with TRBJ1-2; D might be TRBD1 (5 bases). The CDR3 spans 11 residues. The V gene lost 8 bases and the J gene lost 5 bases, with 9 bases spanning the gap. Germline CDR1 and CDR2: MNHNY and SVGAGI (reference sequence). The DNA for the CDR3 is TGTGCCAGCCAGGGTCCATATGGCTACACCTTC. As protein: CASQGPYGYTF.

The chain recombines TRBV5-6 with TRBJ1-4; 8 positions match TRBD1. Trimming took 5 bases from V and 5 from J; bases not matched to a gene: 8. Germline CDR1 is SGHDT and CDR2 is YYEEEE. This CDR3 has 15 amino acids. CDR3 amino acids: CASRGRTGPNEKLFF. In DNA, the CDR3 is TGTGCCAGCAGGGGTCGGACAGGGCCCAATGAAAAACTGTTTTTT.

The V gene is TRBV13, the J gene TRBJ2-6; 7 bases are a match to TRBD1. CDR1 and CDR2 from the germline V gene are PRHDT and FYEKMQ (reference sequence). After removal of 4 bases from V and 6 bases from J, the junction contained 15 bases not matched to a gene. The CDR3 is made up of 18 amino acids. CDR3 protein: CASSSRQGPSLEANVLTF. The CDR3 region has the DNA TGTGCCAGCAGCTCGAGACAGGGACCGTCTCTTGAGGCCAACGTCCTGACTTTC.

This sequence joins TRBV6-1 and TRBJ2-5; 14 bases map to TRBD2. After removal of 3 bases from V and 5 bases from J, the junction contained 11 bases not matched to a gene. The length of the CDR3 is 18 residues. Looked up from germline, CDR1 is MNHNS and CDR2 is SASEGT. The CDR3 region is CASSDLTPGLAGDETQYF. The CDR3 DNA follows: TGTGCCAGCAGTGACCTGACCCCGGGACTAGCGGGAGATGAGACCCAGTACTTC.

The rearrangement uses TRBV5-8 and TRBJ2-2, with TRBD2 matching 11 bases. CDR3 length equals 14 residues. The V segment lost 1 base and the J segment 7 bases; nucleotides outside the gene matches: 0. Germline CDR1 SGHTS, CDR2 YDEGEE. In DNA, the CDR3 is TGTGCCAGCAGCTTGCTAGCGGGAGGCGGGGAGCTGTTTTTT. As protein: CASSLLAGGGELFF.

The chain joins TRBV4-1 to TRBJ1-1; no reliable D call. V gave up 0 bases and J gave up 1 base, with 9 bases separating them. Germline V gene lookup returns CDR1 MGHRA and CDR2 YSYEKL. This CDR3 contains 15 residues. CDR3 in DNA: TGCGCCAGCAGCCAAGATAGTATCCAGAACACTGAAGCTTTCTTT. Translated, it gives CASSQDSIQNTEAFF.